This TCR beta chain came from a study of blood T cell repertoires in COVID-19. As originally analysed: Amplification from reference gene primers served as the basis for estimated nucleated cell counts. TCRdb's copy holds only in-frame clones and misses some; the assay was immunoSEQ multiplex PCR. From that table come the V and J calls and clone size; the DNA was used to work out D and trimming. Of fewer than 350,000 clones listed, 86% are singletons. CDR3 length: 15 residues. With 4 bases clipped from V and 5 bases from J, the junction kept 8 bases outside the gene matches. From germline, CDR1 is LNHDA and CDR2 SQIVND (reference sequence).

The specimen sequenced was peripheral blood. The chain joins TRBV19 to TRBJ2-5, with 9 bases identical to TRBD1. The clonotype originates from a woman in her twenties or thirties with COVID-19, enrolled during active disease. CDR3 sequence: CASSTGTGSDETQYF. The CDR3 nucleotides are TGTGCCAGTAGTACGGGGACAGGGTCGGATGAGACCCAGTACTTC.